The subject of this entry is one T cell receptor (beta chain). As originally analysed: The assay estimated nucleated cells by amplifying reference gene primers. Libraries were prepared by immunoSEQ multiplex PCR; TCRdb keeps only in-frame clonotypes and omits some of them. V, J and clone size reflect that table, while D and trimming were determined from the DNA. The repertoire has about 99,000 clones, roughly four fifths of them found once; the top ten carry 4% to 5.5%. This sample is drawn from a study of blood T cell repertoires in COVID-19. This CDR3 has 15 amino acids. The junction had 9 bases not matched to a gene; V was cut back by 6 bases and J by 10 bases. Germline V gene sequence: CDR1 MDHEN, CDR2 SYDVKM.

The V and J genes are TRBV28 and TRBJ2-1; 13 bases fit TRBD2. Material for sequencing was peripheral blood. The sequence was collected from a man aged 60 to 69 with acute or convalescent COVID-19. The CDR3 here is CASRPTSGRAWEQFF. DNA of the CDR3: TGTGCCAGCAGACCAACTAGCGGGAGGGCCTGGGAGCAGTTCTTC.